This T cell receptor (beta chain) derives from a study of cytomegalovirus exposure and HLA in healthy donors. At the level of the study: HLA-typed donors were the source of about 81 million unique TCRs held in an early data release.

Study findings and constraints: Presence/absence analyses treated sequencing depth as roughly uniform across donors.

There are 11 residues in the CDR3. Germline assignment: CDR1 SQVTM and CDR2 ANQGSEA. V lost 7 bases, J lost 8 bases, and 5 bases stayed unmatched. Use of 60 Vbeta and 13 Jbeta primers characterized the PCR. Libraries were prepared by immunoSEQ multiplex PCR; TCRdb keeps only in-frame clonotypes and omits some of them. Here the sample spans about 120,000 clones, roughly 63% being singletons. Notes on this clone: Antigen specificity is unknown.

The rearrangement uses TRBV29-1 and TRBJ1-2; 9 bases fit TRBD1. The specimen sequenced was PBMCs. The source is a man aged 40-55 years in good health and CMV-seropositive. The chain's CDR3 is CSAEDRGGYTF. The CDR3 DNA reads as TGCAGCGCCGAGGACAGGGGCGGCTACACCTTC. Using reference TRBV29-1 and TRBJ1-2 for the parts outside the CDR3, the full variable domain is SAVISQKPSRDICQRGTSLTIQCQVDSQVTMMFWYRQQPGQSLTLIATANQGSEATYESGFVIDKFPISRPNLTFSTLTVSNMSPEDSSIYLCSAEDRGGYTFGSGTRLTVV.